This is a list of T cell receptor beta chains from one sample in a study of blood T cell repertoires in COVID-19. The assay was immunoSEQ multiplex PCR, and TCRdb's table has in-frame clones only and misses some. The sample has roughly 110,000 clones, over 65% seen once. The sequenced sample was peripheral blood. Receptors were obtained from an elderly man with COVID-19, enrolled during active disease. Both conserved end residues are part of each CDR3. Fields, in order: clone size, V gene, D gene, J gene, CDR3 protein, CDR3 DNA. D genes are given only for firm matches. Size is stated for part of the rows, as once, few or many counts, or as a class when the clone is expanded.

-	TRBV28	-	TRBJ1-5	CASKSYSNQPQHF	TGTGCCAGCAAGAGTTATAGCAATCAGCCCCAGCATTTT
-	TRBV3-1/TRBV3-2	-	TRBJ1-2	CASSRQEGYGYTF	TGTGCCAGCAGCCGCCAGGAAGGTTATGGCTACACCTTC
-	TRBV2	-	TRBJ1-1	CASSDRGNTEAFF	TGTGCCAGCAGTGATAGGGGGAACACTGAAGCTTTCTTT
-	TRBV5-1	-	TRBJ2-7	CASSLGAGREQYF	TGCGCCAGCAGCTTAGGGGCAGGAAGGGAGCAGTACTTC
-	TRBV29-1	TRBD1	TRBJ1-2	CSVGTGTVNYGYTF	TGCAGCGTTGGGACCGGGACAGTTAACTATGGCTACACCTTC
few	TRBV10-3	-	TRBJ1-5	CATAPGVGNQPQHF	TGTGCCACCGCGCCAGGGGTTGGCAATCAGCCCCAGCATTTT
-	TRBV7-3	-	TRBJ2-1	CASSLIGGTGSDNEQFF	TGTGCCAGCAGCTTAATAGGGGGTACAGGAAGCGACAATGAGCAGTTCTTC
few	TRBV19	TRBD1	TRBJ1-4	CASRSTGRNFATNEKLFF	TGTGCCAGTAGGTCGACAGGGAGGAATTTTGCAACTAATGAAAAACTGTTTTTT
-	TRBV3-1/TRBV3-2	-	TRBJ2-7	CASSKRLTSYEQYF	TGTGCCAGCAGCAAGAGGCTAACCTCCTACGAGCAGTACTTC
-	TRBV3-1/TRBV3-2	-	TRBJ1-2	CASSQGAGYTF	TGTGCCAGCAGCCAAGGAGCCGGCTACACCTTC
-	TRBV19	TRBD1	TRBJ2-7	CASSTGQGTYEQYF	TGTGCCAGTAGCACCGGACAGGGTACCTACGAGCAGTACTTC
-	TRBV3-1/TRBV3-2	-	TRBJ2-3	CASSQDGGGTDTQYF	TGTGCCAGCAGCCAAGATGGCGGGGGCACAGATACGCAGTATTTT
-	TRBV28	TRBD1	TRBJ1-2	CASSWGTGKGYTF	TGTGCCAGCAGTTGGGGGACAGGGAAAGGCTACACCTTC
-	TRBV10-3	TRBD2	TRBJ2-5	CATLAGEGETQYF	TGTGCCACTCTAGCGGGAGAGGGAGAGACCCAGTACTTC
-	TRBV3-1/TRBV3-2	-	TRBJ2-7	CASSQALGGEQYF	TGTGCCAGCAGCCAAGCTCTGGGAGGCGAGCAGTACTTC
-	TRBV6-5	-	TRBJ1-2	CASSYTGPDGYTF	TGTGCCAGCAGTTATACAGGCCCTGATGGCTACACCTTC
-	TRBV7-2	TRBD2	TRBJ2-3	CASSSSGRAFGTQYF	TGTGCCAGCAGCTCTAGCGGGAGGGCCTTTGGTACGCAGTATTTT
-	TRBV11-2	-	TRBJ2-2	CASELMNTGELFF	TGTGCCAGCGAGTTGATGAACACCGGGGAGCTGTTTTTT
few	TRBV7-2	-	TRBJ1-2	CASSRTTITANYGYTF	TGTGCCAGCAGCCGCACAACAATAACAGCTAACTATGGCTACACCTTC
once	TRBV28	TRBD1	TRBJ1-5	CASSRSRDRGNQPQHF	TGTGCCAGCAGTAGGTCCCGGGACAGGGGCAATCAGCCCCAGCATTTT
once	TRBV7-9	TRBD1	TRBJ1-1	CASSLGTGGSPEAFF	TGTGCCAGCAGCTTAGGGACAGGGGGCTCCCCTGAAGCTTTCTTT
-	TRBV7-6	TRBD1	TRBJ1-2	CASSFLHVPGQGRNGYTF	TGTGCCAGCAGCTTTTTACACGTCCCGGGACAGGGAAGGAATGGCTACACCTTC
-	TRBV10-1	-	TRBJ1-5	CASSESLVAQHF	TGCGCCAGCAGTGAGTCGTTAGTGGCCCAGCATTTT
-	TRBV7-2	TRBD1	TRBJ1-2	CASSHTTGNGYTF	TGTGCCAGCAGCCACACGACAGGGAACGGCTACACCTTC
-	TRBV18	TRBD2	TRBJ2-3	CASSPGLVPDTQYF	TGTGCCAGCTCTCCGGGACTAGTCCCAGATACGCAGTATTTT
-	TRBV12-3/TRBV12-4	-	TRBJ1-5	CASSLSSVSPQHF	TGTGCCAGCAGTTTGTCTTCCGTTAGCCCCCAGCATTTT
-	TRBV4-1	TRBD2	TRBJ2-7	CASSPGLAPSSYEQYF	TGCGCCAGCAGCCCCGGACTAGCGCCCAGCTCCTACGAGCAGTACTTC
-	TRBV25-1	-	TRBJ1-2	CASSEQGYGYTF	TGTGCCAGCAGTGAACAGGGTTATGGCTACACCTTC
-	TRBV5-1	-	TRBJ2-2	CASSLGPEGTGELFF	TGCGCCAGCAGCTTGGGGCCGGAGGGCACCGGGGAGCTGTTTTTT
-	TRBV5-1	TRBD1	TRBJ1-3	CASSLEDRAGNTIYF	TGCGCCAGCAGCTTGGAAGACAGGGCCGGAAACACCATATATTTT
-	TRBV19	TRBD2	TRBJ2-2	CASTQYSGGPRTGELFF	TGTGCCAGTACCCAATATTCGGGAGGGCCACGGACCGGGGAGCTGTTTTTT
-	TRBV28	TRBD2	TRBJ2-5	CASSSTGTSGRETQYF	TGTGCCAGCAGTTCAACCGGGACTAGCGGGAGAGAGACCCAGTACTTC
-	TRBV25-1	TRBD2	TRBJ2-7	CASSGRDYDEQYF	TGTGCCAGCAGTGGCCGGGACTACGACGAGCAGTACTTC
-	TRBV14	TRBD2	TRBJ2-2	CASSHASGRGSGELFF	TGTGCCAGCAGCCATGCTAGCGGGAGGGGTTCCGGGGAGCTGTTTTTT
-	TRBV4-1	-	TRBJ2-1	CASSQDSSGTSADEQFF	TGCGCCAGCAGCCAAGATTCCAGCGGGACAAGTGCCGATGAGCAGTTCTTC
-	TRBV28	-	TRBJ2-2	CASSLSRDGGELFF	TGTGCCAGCAGTTTATCCAGGGATGGCGGGGAGCTGTTTTTT
-	TRBV27	TRBD1	TRBJ2-5	CASSSTQQGAQTQYF	TGTGCCAGCAGTTCCACGCAACAGGGGGCGCAGACCCAGTACTTC
-	TRBV6-5	-	TRBJ1-1	CASSYGDTEAFF	TGTGCCAGCAGTTATGGAGACACTGAAGCTTTCTTT
-	TRBV11-3	TRBD2	TRBJ2-6	CASSLALESGSPPGANVLTF	TGTGCCAGCAGCTTAGCGCTTGAGAGCGGGAGCCCGCCTGGGGCCAACGTCCTGACTTTC
-	TRBV25-1	-	TRBJ1-6	CASSELSSPLHF	TGTGCCAGCAGTGAATTATCTTCACCCCTCCACTTT
few	TRBV7-9	-	TRBJ2-2	CASSLDSINRATGELFF	TGTGCCAGCAGCTTAGACTCCATTAACAGGGCCACCGGGGAGCTGTTTTTT
-	TRBV2	TRBD2	TRBJ2-6	CASSPGLGSYGANVLTF	TGTGCCAGCAGTCCCGGACTAGGGTCTTATGGGGCCAACGTCCTGACTTTC
-	TRBV19	-	TRBJ1-1	CASRISGLNTEAFF	TGTGCCAGTAGAATTTCAGGGTTGAACACTGAAGCTTTCTTT
-	TRBV5-5	TRBD2	TRBJ2-3	CASSLESSGTYTQYF	TGTGCCAGCAGCTTGGAGTCTAGCGGGACATATACGCAGTATTTT
-	TRBV28	-	TRBJ2-5	CASTLGGTQETQYF	TGTGCCAGCACCTTGGGCGGGACCCAAGAGACCCAGTACTTC
-	TRBV5-1	TRBD1	TRBJ2-7	CASSSRTGAYEQYF	TGCGCCAGCAGCTCTCGGACAGGGGCCTACGAGCAGTACTTC
-	TRBV2	-	TRBJ1-2	CASSDLPPDGYTF	TGTGCCAGCAGTGACCTACCTCCGGATGGCTACACCTTC
-	TRBV27	-	TRBJ1-1	CASSLSTVSNTEAFF	TGTGCCAGCAGTTTATCTACGGTCTCGAACACTGAAGCTTTCTTT
-	TRBV10-3	TRBD1	TRBJ1-1	CAISARQGAHTEAFF	TGTGCCATCAGTGCCAGACAGGGGGCACACACTGAAGCTTTCTTT
few	TRBV28	TRBD1	TRBJ1-2	CASSYQGAPRYTF	TGTGCCAGCAGTTATCAGGGGGCGCCTCGCTACACCTTC
-	TRBV7-2	TRBD2	TRBJ2-1	CASSSAGLAGNEQFF	TGTGCCAGCAGCTCCGCCGGACTAGCGGGGAATGAGCAGTTCTTC
few	TRBV2	TRBD2	TRBJ2-2	CASSERGAGGKTGELFF	TGTGCCAGCAGTGAAAGGGGAGCGGGAGGAAAGACCGGGGAGCTGTTTTTT
-	TRBV28	TRBD1	TRBJ1-1	CASSFPGQGEAFF	TGTGCCAGCAGTTTCCCCGGACAGGGTGAAGCTTTCTTT
once	TRBV4-1	TRBD1	TRBJ1-2	CASSQGQAENYGYTF	TGCGCCAGCAGCCAGGGACAGGCGGAAAACTATGGCTACACCTTC